Described below is a single T cell receptor (beta chain) sequence and its context. The CDR3 has 16 residues. V lost 7 bases, J lost 6 bases, and 24 bases lay in between. Germline V gene data show CDR1 as MDHEN and CDR2 as SYDVKM. This specimen belongs to a study of OX40 agonist ivuxolimab in advanced cancers. Looking at the study overall: Melanoma, hepatocellular carcinoma, head and neck or renal cell cancer occurred in dose-escalation patients.

Profiled with immunoSEQ multiplex PCR; TCRdb holds only in-frame clones, not every one. The table lists about 50,000 clones, around 79% of them singletons. The chain combines TRBV28 with TRBJ1-2; no clear D. The sequence was collected from an adult with an advanced solid tumor such as melanoma, head and neck, liver or kidney cancer. The sample in question was CD4+ or CD8+ T cells sorted from blood, obtained in a trial of the OX40 agonist ivuxolimab. Here the CDR3 reads CASTPSRPSGRDGYTF. CDR3 bases: TGTGCCAGCACCCCCTCTCGGCCCTCCGGGAGGGATGGCTACACCTTC.